This T cell receptor (beta chain) is drawn from a study of T cells in narcolepsy. Overall study: Patients with NT1 or NT2 and healthy control donors were enrolled. Study-wide points: Autoreactive clone sequences were missing from some blood memory CD4+ repertoires. Comparing one patient's CSF and blood CD4+ clonotypes highlighted HCRT- and TRIB2-specific autoreactive clonotypes. Reportedly, autoreactive clonotypes were serially detected in patients' blood but not controls'.

V was shortened by 6 bases and J by 4 bases, with 18 bases between the two germline ends. The germline gives CDR1 SQVTM, CDR2 ANQGSEA. The CDR3 consists of 14 residues. Turning to this clone: Antigen unknown.

Sequencing used immunoSEQ multiplex PCR; TCRdb keeps in-frame clones, though not all of them. The repertoire holds 27,000 or so clones, with 86% as singletons. This clonotype was obtained from a human donor with narcolepsy. This chain uses TRBV29-1 with TRBJ1-1; tentatively, D is TRBD1 (6 bases). Source material: CD45RA- memory CD4+ T cells from PBMCs. The CDR3 DNA is TGCAGCGTAACGAGTAACAGGGAGGCCACTGAAGCTTTCTTT. Translating it yields CSVTSNREATEAFF.